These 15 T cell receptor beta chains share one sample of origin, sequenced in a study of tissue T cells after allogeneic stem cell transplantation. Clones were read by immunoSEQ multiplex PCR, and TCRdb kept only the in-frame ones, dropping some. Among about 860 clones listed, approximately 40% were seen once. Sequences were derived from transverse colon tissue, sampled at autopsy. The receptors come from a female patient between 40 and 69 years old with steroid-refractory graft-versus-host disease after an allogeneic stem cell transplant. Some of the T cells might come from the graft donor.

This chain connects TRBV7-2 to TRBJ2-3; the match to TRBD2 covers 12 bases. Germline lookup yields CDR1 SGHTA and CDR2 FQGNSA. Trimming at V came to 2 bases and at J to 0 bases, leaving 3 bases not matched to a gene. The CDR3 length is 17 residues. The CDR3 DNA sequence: TGTGCCAGCAGCTTAAGACTAGCGGGGGCTAGCACAGATACGCAGTATTTT. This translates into CASSLRLAGASTDTQYF.

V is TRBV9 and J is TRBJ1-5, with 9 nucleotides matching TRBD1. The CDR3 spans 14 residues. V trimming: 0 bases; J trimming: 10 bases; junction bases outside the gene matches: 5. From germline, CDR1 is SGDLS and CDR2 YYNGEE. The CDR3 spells CASSVGDREGPQHF. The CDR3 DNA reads TGTGCCAGCAGCGTAGGGGACAGGGAGGGACCCCAGCATTTT.

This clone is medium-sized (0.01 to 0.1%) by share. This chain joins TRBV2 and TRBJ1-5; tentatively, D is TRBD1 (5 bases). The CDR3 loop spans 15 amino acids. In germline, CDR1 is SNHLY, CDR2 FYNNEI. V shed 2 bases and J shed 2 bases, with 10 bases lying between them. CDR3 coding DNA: TGTGCCAGCAGTGAAAGGGGCGGGGGCAATCAGCCCCAGCATTTT. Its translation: CASSERGGGNQPQHF.

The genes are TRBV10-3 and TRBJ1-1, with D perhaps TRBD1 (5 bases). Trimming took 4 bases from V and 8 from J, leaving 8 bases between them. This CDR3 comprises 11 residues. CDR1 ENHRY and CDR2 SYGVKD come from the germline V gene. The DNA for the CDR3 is TGTGCCATCAGTGGTCACAGGGAAGCTTTCTTT. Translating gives CAISGHREAFF.

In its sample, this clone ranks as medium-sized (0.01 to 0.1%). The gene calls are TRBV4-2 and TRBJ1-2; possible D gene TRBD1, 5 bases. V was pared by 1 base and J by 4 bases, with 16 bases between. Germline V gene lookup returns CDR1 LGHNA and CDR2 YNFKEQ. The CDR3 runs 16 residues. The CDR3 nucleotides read TGTGCCAGCAGCCAAGGCGGGACCAGAGAAGGCTATGGCTACACCTTC. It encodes CASSQGGTREGYGYTF.

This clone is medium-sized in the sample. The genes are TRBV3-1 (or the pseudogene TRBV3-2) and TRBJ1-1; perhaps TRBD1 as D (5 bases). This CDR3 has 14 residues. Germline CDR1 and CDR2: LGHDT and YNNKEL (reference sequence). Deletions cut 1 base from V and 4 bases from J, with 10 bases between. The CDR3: CASSQGGVITEAFF. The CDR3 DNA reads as TGTGCCAGCAGCCAAGGGGGCGTCATCACTGAAGCTTTCTTT.

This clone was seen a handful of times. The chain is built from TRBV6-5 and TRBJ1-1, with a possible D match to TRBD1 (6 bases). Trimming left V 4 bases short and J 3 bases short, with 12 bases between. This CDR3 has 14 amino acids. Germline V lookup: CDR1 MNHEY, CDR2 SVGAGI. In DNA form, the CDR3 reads TGTGCCAGCAGTTTACAGGGTGACCACACTGAAGCTTTCTTT. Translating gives CASSLQGDHTEAFF.

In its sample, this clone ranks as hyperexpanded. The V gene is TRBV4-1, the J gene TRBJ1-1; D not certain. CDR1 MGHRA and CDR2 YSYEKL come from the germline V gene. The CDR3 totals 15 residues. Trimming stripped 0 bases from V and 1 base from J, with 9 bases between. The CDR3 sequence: CASSQDGEGNTEAFF. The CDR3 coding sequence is TGCGCCAGCAGCCAAGATGGGGAGGGGAACACTGAAGCTTTCTTT.

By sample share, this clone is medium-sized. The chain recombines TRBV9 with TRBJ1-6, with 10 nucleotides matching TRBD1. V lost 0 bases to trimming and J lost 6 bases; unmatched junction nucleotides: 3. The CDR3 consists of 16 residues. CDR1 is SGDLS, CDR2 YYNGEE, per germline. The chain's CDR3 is CASSVDGTGANSPLHF. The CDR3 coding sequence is TGTGCCAGCAGCGTAGATGGGACAGGGGCTAATTCACCCCTCCACTTT.

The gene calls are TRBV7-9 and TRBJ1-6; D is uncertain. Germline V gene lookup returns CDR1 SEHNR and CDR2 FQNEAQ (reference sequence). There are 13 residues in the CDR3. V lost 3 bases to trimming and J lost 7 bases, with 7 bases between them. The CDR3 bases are TGTGCCAGCAGCTTTCCGGGAAATTCACCCCTCCACTTT. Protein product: CASSFPGNSPLHF.

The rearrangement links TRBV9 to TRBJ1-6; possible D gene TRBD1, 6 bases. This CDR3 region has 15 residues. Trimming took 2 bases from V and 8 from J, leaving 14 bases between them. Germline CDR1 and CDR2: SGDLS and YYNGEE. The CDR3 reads CASSVEDSLYSPLHF. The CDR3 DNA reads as TGTGCCAGCAGCGTCGAGGACAGTCTATATTCACCCCTCCACTTT.

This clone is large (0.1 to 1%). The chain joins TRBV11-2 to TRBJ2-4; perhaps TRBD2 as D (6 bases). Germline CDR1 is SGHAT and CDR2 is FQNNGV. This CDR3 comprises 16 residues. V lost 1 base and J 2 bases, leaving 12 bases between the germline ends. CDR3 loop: CASSLVGSGTKNIQYF. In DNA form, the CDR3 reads TGTGCCAGCAGCTTAGTGGGTAGCGGTACCAAAAACATTCAGTACTTC. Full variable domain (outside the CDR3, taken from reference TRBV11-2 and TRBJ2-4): EAGVAQSPRYKIIEKRQSVAFWCNPISGHATLYWYQQILGQGPKLLIQFQNNGVVDDSQLPKDRFSAERLKGVDSTLKIQPAKLEDSAVYLCASSLVGSGTKNIQYFGAGTRLSVL.

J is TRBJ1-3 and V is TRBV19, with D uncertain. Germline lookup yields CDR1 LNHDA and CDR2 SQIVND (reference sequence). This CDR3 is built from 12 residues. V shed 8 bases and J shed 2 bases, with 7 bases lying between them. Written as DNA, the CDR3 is TGTGCCAGTGGGGTGCCTGGAAACACCATATATTTT. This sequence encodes CASGVPGNTIYF.

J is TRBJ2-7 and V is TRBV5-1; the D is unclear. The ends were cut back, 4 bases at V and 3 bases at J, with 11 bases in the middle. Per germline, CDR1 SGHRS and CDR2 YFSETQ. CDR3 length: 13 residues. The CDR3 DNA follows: TGCGCCAGCAGCCGGCGGCCTAGCTACGAGCAGTACTTC. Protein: CASSRRPSYEQYF.

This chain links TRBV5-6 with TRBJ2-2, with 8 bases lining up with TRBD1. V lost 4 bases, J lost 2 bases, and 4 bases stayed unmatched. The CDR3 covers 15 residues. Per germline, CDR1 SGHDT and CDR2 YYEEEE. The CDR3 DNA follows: TGTGCCAGCAGCCCGGGACAGGATAACACCGGGGAGCTGTTTTTT. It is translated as CASSPGQDNTGELFF.